A selection of T cell receptor beta chains follows, all from one sample in a study of T cells expressing NK-cell markers. TCRdb re-called the 5' RACE reads and shows each CDR3 protein once, DNA omitted. This repertoire includes roughly 430,000 distinct CDR3 sequences. Sequencing was performed on blood T cells: a sorted CD56 or NKG2C T cell subset, CD4+ or CD8+ T cells, or bulk PBMC T cells (not recorded which). The receptors were gathered from a woman between 18 and 70 years old in good health. The CDR3 runs from the conserved cysteine through the conserved F or W.

j_call,cdr3_length,v_call,cdr3_aa
TRBJ2-7,15,TRBV20-1,CSAIDGGLSSYEQYF
TRBJ2-3,14,TRBV6-2/TRBV6-3,CASSYLTSGDTQYF
TRBJ2-5,15,TRBV7-9,CASSSPGTWQETQYF
TRBJ2-5,15,TRBV12-3/TRBV12-4,CASSPGDAPRETQYF
TRBJ2-3,16,TRBV6-5,CASILTSGGSTDTQYF
TRBJ2-7,14,TRBV27,CASRPRQGSYEQYF
TRBJ1-4,14,TRBV15,CATSYRGGNEKLFF
TRBJ2-7,16,TRBV25-1,CASSASQGATYYEQYF
TRBJ2-3,15,TRBV7-2,CASSLAGYRPDTQYF
TRBJ1-5,11,TRBV29-1,CSVGGDQPQHF
TRBJ2-3,15,TRBV7-2,CASSLEASGTDSQYF
TRBJ2-5,15,TRBV19,CASSTLASQRSTQYF
TRBJ1-2,12,TRBV19,CASKGLEDGYTF
TRBJ2-7,16,TRBV7-2,CASSSRGGPRSYEQYF
TRBJ2-5,16,TRBV11-2,CASSSPGLAGEETQYF
TRBJ2-7,15,TRBV7-9,CASSTWDSPAYEQYF
TRBJ2-7,14,TRBV5-1,CASSGTGVSYEQYF
TRBJ1-1,14,TRBV6-1,CASGPRGAETEAFF
TRBJ2-3,13,TRBV9,CASSVGPTDTQYF
TRBJ2-5,14,TRBV24-1,CATSDSNEVETQYF
TRBJ2-1,20,TRBV21-1,CARGTGTSGRPTHSYNEQFF
TRBJ1-5,13,TRBV6-6,CASSPNDYQPQHF
TRBJ2-1,15,TRBV15,CATSRAREFYNEQFF
TRBJ2-1,14,TRBV7-7,CASSLAGGANEQFF
TRBJ1-6,15,TRBV14,CASSPGLLYNSPLHF
TRBJ1-2,16,TRBV6-5,CASSYSGTGSNYGYTF
TRBJ2-1,19,TRBV7-3,CASSVTTGTSGVSYNEQFF
TRBJ2-4,17,TRBV5-1,CASSVDRTSGSKNIQYF
TRBJ1-2,16,TRBV5-1,CASSLSTQGGSLGYTF
TRBJ2-1,13,TRBV6-5,CASSYNPVGEQFF
TRBJ2-1,16,TRBV29-1,CSVEGRGEFTQNEQFF
TRBJ2-6,16,TRBV7-2,CASSRSRETGANVLTF
TRBJ2-1,16,TRBV20-1,CSAFRGLTSSYNEQFF
TRBJ2-3,14,TRBV5-1,CASSLDPGPDTQYF
TRBJ2-5,13,TRBV12-3/TRBV12-4,CASSLEGGETQYF
TRBJ2-5,13,TRBV4-3,CASSTGTQETQYF
TRBJ1-4,15,TRBV18,CASSPGTSSNEKLFF
TRBJ2-7,15,TRBV4-3,CASSHSSGSSYEQYF
TRBJ1-5,12,TRBV15,CATATKGQPQHF
TRBJ1-1,12,TRBV20-1,CSAQTGSAEAFF
TRBJ2-1,14,TRBV3-1,CANRGERGYNEQFF
TRBJ2-3,14,TRBV20-1,CSARPGQGTDTQYF
TRBJ1-3,15,TRBV9,CASSVGVASGNTIYF